This T cell receptor beta chain was recovered during a study of naive and memory T cell subsets. CDR1 and CDR2 (germline): MGHRA, YSYEKL. V shed 1 base and J shed 1 base, with 4 bases lying between them. The CDR3 is 13 residues long. General study findings and limits: A few larger clonotypes appeared in naive repertoires, especially CD8, possibly memory cells re-expressing CD45RA. Expression changes during T cell differentiation may affect RNA-based TCR counts.

The beta constant-region primer was an equimolar mix of two oligonucleotides covering TRBC1 and TRBC2. MiXCR, run by TCRdb on the UMI-ligation and nested PCR reads, gives a single entry per CDR3 protein. The table shows about 150,000 distinct CDR3 sequences, with about 18% occurring only once. This clonotype was seen at least ten times. No antigen is known for it. The chain recombines TRBV4-1 with TRBJ2-5, with D unclear. The source material was naive CD4+ T cells from blood. This receptor was obtained from a human donor in good health. The CDR3 region is CASSQVTQETQYF. The CDR3 DNA is TGCGCCAGCAGCCAAGTAACCCAAGAGACCCAGTACTTC.